Below are 18 T cell receptor beta chains sequenced from a single sample in a study of shared clonotypes between healthy human individuals. Profiling relied on immunoSEQ multiplex PCR, and the TCRdb table lists in-frame clones only, not all of them. This repertoire shows some 2,400,000 clones, around 95% found once; its top ten account for approximately 0.13%. Material: naive CD4+ T cells sorted from blood. Subset described: CD45RA+ positively selected. The receptors come from a man aged 18 to 35 in good health.

The V gene is TRBV7-2, the J gene TRBJ2-2; possibly TRBD2 for D (5 bases). CDR1 and CDR2 from the germline V gene are SGHTA and FQGNSA. The CDR3 loop spans 15 amino acids. Trimming took 1 base from V and 4 from J, leaving 10 bases between them. As DNA, the CDR3 is TGTGCCAGCAGCTTAGGTCAAGCGGTCACCGGGGAGCTGTTTTTT. As protein: CASSLGQAVTGELFF.

A few counts support this clone. The chain joins TRBV6-6 to TRBJ2-7; possibly TRBD2 for D (5 bases). V shed 7 bases and J shed 3 bases, with 16 bases lying between them. The CDR3 is 14 amino acids. Germline V CDR1 and CDR2: MNHNY, SVGAGI (reference sequence). For the CDR3, the DNA is TGTGCCAGCACTGTACTAGGATCGGACTACGAGCAGTACTTC. This gives the protein CASTVLGSDYEQYF.

As regards this clone: Other DNA sequences in the sample encode the same CDR3. This chain connects TRBV20-1 to TRBJ2-4, with unresolved D. Trimming stripped 6 bases from V and 7 bases from J, with 10 bases between. The germline V gene encodes CDR1 DFQATT and CDR2 SNEGSKA (reference sequence). The CDR3 extends over 11 amino acids. The CDR3 DNA follows: TGCAGTGCCCGGCTAGAGAACATTCAGTACTTC. This gives the protein CSARLENIQYF.

The V and J genes are TRBV9 and TRBJ2-6; D gene uncertain. This CDR3 region has 15 residues. V gave up 0 bases and J gave up 3 bases, with 7 bases separating them. Germline V lookup: CDR1 SGDLS, CDR2 YYNGEE. The CDR3 sequence is CASSVGIFGANVLTF. As DNA, the CDR3 is TGTGCCAGCAGCGTAGGGATCTTTGGGGCCAACGTCCTGACTTTC.

Concerning this clone itself: The sample contains more than one DNA sequence encoding this CDR3. This rearrangement joins TRBV18 to TRBJ2-5, with D possibly matching TRBD1 (6 bases). Trimming cost V 4 bases and J 8 bases, with 14 bases left between them. Germline CDR1 is KGHSH and CDR2 is LQKENI. This CDR3 has 13 residues. The CDR3 sequence is CASSLRQEETQYF. The CDR3 DNA reads as TGTGCCAGCTCACTACGACAGGAGGAAACCCAGTACTTC.

V is TRBV6-5 and J is TRBJ1-6, with 8 bases that match TRBD1. The V and J ends lost 0 bases and 9 bases, in that order; junction bases with no gene match: 4. The CDR3 length is 15 residues. Germline lookup yields CDR1 MNHEY and CDR2 SVGAGI. The CDR3 here is CASSYSWTGSSPLHF. In nucleotides, the CDR3 is TGTGCCAGCAGTTACTCGTGGACAGGGAGTTCACCCCTCCACTTT.

This clone was seen only once. This chain connects TRBV14 to TRBJ1-6, with 8 bases fitting TRBD1. Unmatched junction bases numbered 4, after V lost 4 bases and J lost 5 bases. In germline, CDR1 is SGHDN, CDR2 FVKESK. This CDR3 comprises 15 residues. CDR3 residues: CASSLRTGNNSPLHF. CDR3 DNA: TGTGCCAGCAGCCTTCGGACAGGGAATAATTCACCCCTCCACTTT.

V is TRBV6-1 and J is TRBJ1-2; a possible D gene is TRBD1 (5 bases). The V gene lost 1 base and the J gene lost 2 bases, with 14 bases spanning the gap. The CDR3 has 16 residues. CDR1 is MNHNS and CDR2 is SASEGT in the germline V gene. DNA of the CDR3: TGTGCCAGCAGTGAAGTACCCCCGACAGAAAACTATGGCTACACCTTC. Protein sequence: CASSEVPPTENYGYTF.

The chain combines TRBV19 with TRBJ1-1, with D uncertain. V lost 3 bases and J lost 5, with 4 bases in between. The CDR3 loop spans 11 amino acids. Germline V CDR1 and CDR2: LNHDA, SQIVND (reference sequence). The CDR3 loop reads CASSMRTEAFF. The DNA for the CDR3 is TGTGCCAGTAGTATGCGAACTGAAGCTTTCTTT.

The gene calls are TRBV2 and TRBJ2-7; 11 bases map to TRBD1. This CDR3 contains 14 residues. The trim removed 5 bases at V and 4 bases at J, leaving 4 bases unmatched. Per the germline V gene, CDR1 is SNHLY and CDR2 is FYNNEI. The CDR3 here is CASSRTGGSYEQYF. CDR3 coding DNA: TGTGCCAGCAGTAGGACAGGGGGCTCTTACGAGCAGTACTTC.

The chain couples TRBV2 to TRBJ1-4; 8 bases map to TRBD1. V shed 6 bases and J 4 bases; nucleotides not matched to a gene: 7. The germline gives CDR1 SNHLY, CDR2 FYNNEI. CDR3 size: 15 residues. CDR3 DNA: TGTGCCAGCAGGGAGACAGGGGCTCTTAATGAAAAACTGTTTTTT. It specifies CASRETGALNEKLFF.

This chain connects TRBV7-8 to TRBJ2-5, with unresolved D. The V gene's germline CDR1 is SGHVS and CDR2 FQNEAQ. V was trimmed by 5 bases and J by 4 bases, leaving 11 bases between them. The CDR3 has 13 amino acids. CDR3 bases: TGTGCCAGCAGCGGAAGGCTAGTAGAGACCCAGTACTTC. Translating gives CASSGRLVETQYF.

The chain combines TRBV5-1 with TRBJ2-7; TRBD1 agrees at 8 bases. The junction had 7 bases not matched to a gene; V was cut back by 0 bases and J by 2 bases. Germline assignment: CDR1 SGHRS and CDR2 YFSETQ. This CDR3 has 16 amino acids. CDR3 residues: CASSLGAETGAYEQYF. The CDR3 DNA sequence: TGCGCCAGCAGCTTGGGAGCGGAGACAGGGGCCTACGAGCAGTACTTC.

V gene TRBV9 combines with J gene TRBJ1-1, with D hard to call. The CDR3 extends over 13 amino acids. Germline V gene lookup returns CDR1 SGDLS and CDR2 YYNGEE. Trimming shortened V by 0 bases and J by 5 bases, and 8 bases separated the two germline ends. CDR3 sequence reads: CASSVEEVTEAFF. The CDR3 DNA reads as TGTGCCAGCAGCGTAGAGGAGGTTACTGAAGCTTTCTTT.

This chain uses TRBV7-9 with TRBJ2-7; no definite D call. Looked up from germline, CDR1 is SEHNR and CDR2 is FQNEAQ (reference sequence). The V and J ends lost 2 bases and 2 bases respectively, with 4 bases between them. The CDR3 has 12 residues. CDR3 sequence: CASSLNPYEQYF. The CDR3 DNA follows: TGTGCCAGCAGCTTAAACCCCTACGAGCAGTACTTC.

The V call is TRBV19, the J call TRBJ1-2, with D possibly TRBD1 on 5 matching bases. Trimming took off 3 bases at V and 4 bases at J, with 21 bases between the two ends. Germline V gene sequence: CDR1 LNHDA, CDR2 SQIVND (reference sequence). The CDR3 spans 17 residues. CDR3 coding DNA: TGTGCCAGTAGTATCCCAGGGTCCGGGGGGAAAAGCTATGGCTACACCTTC. This encodes CASSIPGSGGKSYGYTF.

This chain joins TRBV10-3 and TRBJ2-7; D is unclear. In germline, CDR1 is ENHRY, CDR2 SYGVKD. The CDR3 is made up of 14 amino acids. V was cut by 2 bases and J by 1 base, with 9 bases left in between. CDR3 in amino acids: CAISETAGSYEQYF. The CDR3, as DNA: TGTGCCATCAGTGAGACGGCTGGGTCCTACGAGCAGTACTTC.

This clone was found a few times. This chain links TRBV30 with TRBJ1-1; a weak D match, TRBD1 (6 bases). The germline gives CDR1 GTSNPN, CDR2 SVGIG (reference sequence). V lost 3 bases, J lost 7 bases, and 9 bases lay in between. The CDR3 consists of 11 residues. The CDR3 here is CAWRLQGEAFF. CDR3 in DNA: TGTGCCTGGAGGCTACAGGGTGAAGCTTTCTTT.